The clone carrying this T cell receptor (beta chain) turned up a few times. The PCR made use of 60 Vbeta and 13 Jbeta primers. Clones were sequenced by immunoSEQ multiplex PCR, and TCRdb holds only the in-frame ones, with some missing. The table shows 95,000 to 150,000 clones, with around 80% occurring only once. V was shortened by 1 base and J by 6 bases, with 6 bases between the two germline ends. The CDR3 has 12 residues. Germline V gene data show CDR1 as LGHNT and CDR2 as FRNRAP. The data were obtained in a study of cytomegalovirus exposure and HLA in healthy donors. The V call is TRBV12-5, the J call TRBJ1-2; D remains ambiguous. The TCR sequence derives from a female donor in good health and CMV-seropositive. Input material: PBMCs. The CDR3: CASGLGGNGYTF. In DNA form, the CDR3 reads TGTGCTAGTGGTTTGGGCGGAAATGGCTACACCTTC. Looking up the rest from reference TRBV12-5 and TRBJ1-2 gives the full variable domain: DARVTQTPRHKVTEMGQEVTMRCQPILGHNTVFWYRQTMMQGLELLAYFRNRAPLDDSGMPKDRFSAEMPDATLATLKIQPSEPRDSAVYFCASGLGGNGYTFGSGTRLTVV.